The 15 T cell receptor beta chains given below trace back to one sample, sequenced in a study of cytomegalovirus exposure and HLA in healthy donors. Vbeta (60) and Jbeta (13) primers were used in the PCR. The repertoire was sequenced with immunoSEQ multiplex PCR; TCRdb's copy has only in-frame clones and lacks some. The table records under 300,000 clones, approximately 91% of them present only once. Sequencing was carried out using PBMCs. Source of these receptors: a girl aged 2 to 10 in good health and CMV-seronegative.

V is TRBV5-4 and J is TRBJ1-1, with D perhaps matching TRBD1 (6 bases). Between the trimmed V and J ends, which lost 1 base and 4 bases, there was a span of 14 bases. Germline V lookup: CDR1 SGHNT, CDR2 YYREEE (reference sequence). This CDR3 contains 15 residues. The chain's CDR3 is CASSLPTGWGTEAFF. For the CDR3, the DNA is TGTGCCAGCAGCTTGCCAACAGGGTGGGGCACTGAAGCTTTCTTT.

The chain carries TRBV4-1 and TRBJ2-3; 10 bases are shared with TRBD2. Germline assignment: CDR1 MGHRA and CDR2 YSYEKL. The CDR3 runs 18 residues. The J segment lost 1 base and the V segment lost 0 bases, leaving 7 bases of the junction unmatched. CDR3 amino acids: CASSQDFGGLAGTDTQYF. Written as DNA, the CDR3 is TGCGCCAGCAGCCAAGATTTTGGAGGACTAGCGGGCACAGATACGCAGTATTTT.

This sequence joins TRBV11-3 and TRBJ2-1, with 9 bases matching TRBD2. Trimming at V came to 0 bases and at J to 6 bases, leaving 6 bases not matched to a gene. Germline values: CDR1 SGHNT, CDR2 YENEEA. The CDR3 is 16 residues long. This CDR3 is CASSLDPSGEVNEQFF. The CDR3 bases are TGTGCCAGCAGCTTAGATCCTAGCGGGGAAGTCAATGAGCAGTTCTTC.

V usage is TRBV9 and J usage is TRBJ2-7; 8 bases line up with TRBD1. V lost 0 bases and J lost 4; bases outside the gene matches: 6. The germline V gene encodes CDR1 SGDLS and CDR2 YYNGEE. The CDR3 covers 15 residues. The DNA of the CDR3 is TGTGCCAGCAGCGTAGCTGGGACAGGTTTTTACGAGCAGTACTTC. Translating it yields CASSVAGTGFYEQYF.

The chain carries TRBV9 and TRBJ1-4, with 10 bases aligning to TRBD1. In germline, CDR1 is SGDLS, CDR2 YYNGEE. The junction had 8 bases not matched to a gene; V was cut back by 3 bases and J by 6 bases. The CDR3 contains 16 residues. The CDR3 DNA reads TGTGCCAGCAGCGATCCGTCCGGGACAGGGGATGAAAAACTGTTTTTT. Its translation: CASSDPSGTGDEKLFF.

The CDR3 loop is CASPGGQATEAFF. The DNA of the CDR3 is TGTGCCTCTCCGGGGGGACAAGCCACTGAAGCTTTCTTT. The rearrangement links TRBV2 to TRBJ1-1; tentative D call: TRBD1 (6 bases). The CDR3 runs 13 residues. Germline CDR1 reads SNHLY; CDR2 reads FYNNEI. Deletions cut 11 bases from V and 4 bases from J, with 17 bases between.

CDR3 coding DNA: TGTGCCAGCAGCTCCACCGACAGGGACGAGCAGTACTTC. Its protein is CASSSTDRDEQYF. This chain links TRBV7-9 with TRBJ2-7, with 7 bases matching TRBD1. Per germline, CDR1 SEHNR and CDR2 FQNEAQ (reference sequence). The CDR3 loop spans 13 amino acids. The trim removed 4 bases at V and 5 bases at J, leaving 5 bases unmatched.

The chain has TRBV30 and TRBJ1-6; D ambiguous. Germline CDR1 reads GTSNPN; CDR2 reads SVGIG (reference sequence). Trimming took off 0 bases at V and 7 bases at J, with 10 bases between the two ends. The CDR3 is 14 residues long. The CDR3 loop is CAWSVGGSNSPLHF. The CDR3 DNA reads as TGTGCCTGGAGTGTAGGAGGATCCAATTCACCCCTCCACTTT.

The rearrangement uses TRBV5-1 and TRBJ2-2; 10 bases line up with TRBD2. V lost 0 bases to trimming and J lost 5 bases; unmatched junction nucleotides: 7. The CDR3 contains 17 residues. Germline CDR1 and CDR2: SGHRS and YFSETQ. DNA for the CDR3: TGCGCCAGCAGCTTGGCGGCTAGCGGGAGTCGGACCGGGGAGCTGTTTTTT. Translating it yields CASSLAASGSRTGELFF.

This clone was observed once. The chain employs TRBV5-1 and TRBJ2-7; 13 positions agree with TRBD2. CDR3 length equals 14 residues. Germline assignment: CDR1 SGHRS and CDR2 YFSETQ. The J segment lost 3 bases and the V segment lost 3 bases, leaving 0 bases of the junction unmatched. CDR3 nucleotide sequence: TGCGCCAGCAGCTGGACTAGCGGGAGCTACGAGCAGTACTTC. Its translation is CASSWTSGSYEQYF.

V is TRBV30 and J is TRBJ1-2; possibly TRBD1 for D (5 bases). V lost 0 bases and J lost 3, with 17 bases in between. The length of the CDR3 is 16 residues. Per germline, CDR1 GTSNPN and CDR2 SVGIG (reference sequence). The CDR3 here is CAWSVMYPGNYYGYTF. In DNA form, the CDR3 reads TGTGCCTGGAGTGTTATGTATCCAGGGAACTACTATGGCTACACCTTC.

The CDR3 DNA is TGTGCCAGCTCACCAAGGGGGCGGACAAACAATGAGCAGTTCTTC. Protein: CASSPRGRTNNEQFF. The chain uses TRBV18 and TRBJ2-1; 7 positions agree with TRBD1. Losses at the gene ends were 2 bases for V and 5 bases for J; bases not matched to a gene: 6. Germline CDR1 and CDR2: KGHSH and LQKENI. This CDR3 has 15 amino acids.

The chain employs TRBV7-2 and TRBJ2-1, with a tentative D call TRBD2 (6 bases). The CDR3 extends over 13 amino acids. V was shortened by 2 bases and J by 6 bases, with 8 bases between the two germline ends. From germline, CDR1 is SGHTA and CDR2 FQGNSA. CDR3 DNA sequence: TGTGCCAGCAGCTTACCGACTAGCAATGAGCAGTTCTTC. Residues: CASSLPTSNEQFF.

Comment on this clone: Other DNA sequences in this sample translate to the same CDR3. The chain links TRBV28 to TRBJ2-5; D unclear. Trimming cost V 6 bases and J 4 bases, with 3 bases left between them. The CDR3 length is 10 residues. The germline CDR1 and CDR2 sequences are MDHEN and SYDVKM. CDR3: CASSRETQYF. The CDR3 DNA reads as TGTGCCAGCAGCAGAGAGACCCAGTACTTC.

The genes are TRBV7-9 and TRBJ2-2; no clear D. Trimming took off 1 base at V and 7 bases at J, with 13 bases between the two ends. Germline values: CDR1 SEHNR, CDR2 FQNEAQ (reference sequence). CDR3 length: 15 residues. The CDR3 loop is CASSLVGGVHGELFF. The CDR3 bases are TGTGCCAGCAGCTTAGTAGGCGGAGTCCACGGGGAGCTGTTTTTT.